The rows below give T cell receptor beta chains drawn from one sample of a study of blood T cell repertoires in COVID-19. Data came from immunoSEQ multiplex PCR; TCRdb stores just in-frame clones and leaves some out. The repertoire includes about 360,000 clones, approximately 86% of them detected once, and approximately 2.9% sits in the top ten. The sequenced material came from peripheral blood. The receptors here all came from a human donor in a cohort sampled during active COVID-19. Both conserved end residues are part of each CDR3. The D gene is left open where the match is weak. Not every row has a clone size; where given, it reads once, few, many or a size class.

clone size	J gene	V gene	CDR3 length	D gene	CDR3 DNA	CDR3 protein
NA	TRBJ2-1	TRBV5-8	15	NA	TGTGCCAGCAGCTTGGGCCTGAGCTCCTACAATGAGCAGTTCTTC	CASSLGLSSYNEQFF
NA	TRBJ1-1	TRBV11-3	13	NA	TGTGCCAGCAGCCTGAACAGTAACACTGAAGCTTTCTTT	CASSLNSNTEAFF
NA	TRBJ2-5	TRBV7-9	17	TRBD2	TGTGCCAGCAGCTTCCCCCCAGCTAGCCCGGGGGGAGAGACCCAGTACTTC	CASSFPPASPGGETQYF
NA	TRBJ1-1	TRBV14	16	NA	TGTGCCAGCAGCCAACCCCAGACAGGTCCGAACACTGAAGCTTTCTTT	CASSQPQTGPNTEAFF
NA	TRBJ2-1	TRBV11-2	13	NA	TGTGCCTCGAGGTTGGGAGGAGGCAATGAGCAGTTCTTC	CASRLGGGNEQFF
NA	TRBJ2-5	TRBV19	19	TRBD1	TGTGCCAGTAGTACTTCCCTAATCCTTGGGACAGGACGAATAGAGACCCAGTACTTC	CASSTSLILGTGRIETQYF
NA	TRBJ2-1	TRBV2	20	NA	TGTGCCAGCAGTGGTATAAGGGTCAGTGGGGCCCCACACTCCTACAATGAGCAGTTCTTC	CASSGIRVSGAPHSYNEQFF
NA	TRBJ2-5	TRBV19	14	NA	TGTGCCAGTAGTACCTCGACTATCCAAGAGACCCAGTACTTC	CASSTSTIQETQYF
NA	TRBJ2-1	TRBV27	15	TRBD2	TGTGCCAGCAGTTTGTCTAGCGGGGGGGGGAATGAGCAGTTCTTC	CASSLSSGGGNEQFF
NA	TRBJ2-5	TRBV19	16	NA	TGTGCCAGTAGCGGACTGAGGGGGGAGGGCCAAGAGACCCAGTACTTC	CASSGLRGEGQETQYF
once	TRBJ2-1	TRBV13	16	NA	TGTGCCAGCAGCTCCCAGAGGGTAGCGGTCGACAATGAGCAGTTCTTC	CASSSQRVAVDNEQFF
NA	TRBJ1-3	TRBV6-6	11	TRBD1	TGTGCCAGCAGTTCAACCGGGACAGACGTTTTT	CASSSTGTDVF
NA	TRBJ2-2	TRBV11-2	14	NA	TGTGCCAGCAGCCCGCGCGGGAACACCGGGGAGCTGTTTTTT	CASSPRGNTGELFF
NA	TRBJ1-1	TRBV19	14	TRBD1	TGTGCCAGTAGTATCGGGACAGGGGATGGGGAAGCTTTCTTT	CASSIGTGDGEAFF
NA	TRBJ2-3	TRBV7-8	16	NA	TGTGCCAGCAGCCCAACAGGGTTAGGGACGGGGGATACGCAGTATTTT	CASSPTGLGTGDTQYF
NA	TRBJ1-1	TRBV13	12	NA	TGTGCCAGCAGCTTCCCCAGGGCTGAAGCTTTCTTT	CASSFPRAEAFF
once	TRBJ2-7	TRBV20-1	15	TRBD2	TGCAGTGCTAGTTGGGGACTAGCGGGACGCTACGAGCAGTACTTC	CSASWGLAGRYEQYF
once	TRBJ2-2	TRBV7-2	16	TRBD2	TGTGCCAGCAGCCCCACCCCGGGACTAGACACCGGGGAGCTGTTTTTT	CASSPTPGLDTGELFF
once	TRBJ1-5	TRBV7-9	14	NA	TGTGCCAGCAGTTCCGGGGGATCCGGGACCGAGCCCTTTTTT	CASSSGGSGTEPFF
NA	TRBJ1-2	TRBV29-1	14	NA	TGCAGCGTTGAATTTACAGGCCGGAACTATGGCTACACCTTC	CSVEFTGRNYGYTF
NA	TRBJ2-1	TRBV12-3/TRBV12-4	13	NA	TGTGCCAGCAGGCCACCGGGCTACAATGAGCAGTTCTTC	CASRPPGYNEQFF
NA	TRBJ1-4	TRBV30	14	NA	TGTGCCTGGAGTTCGGGGAGATCGTATGAAAAACTGTTTTTT	CAWSSGRSYEKLFF
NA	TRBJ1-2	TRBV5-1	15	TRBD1	TGCGCCAGCAGCCGGGGACAGAATTTAAACTATGGCTACACCTTC	CASSRGQNLNYGYTF
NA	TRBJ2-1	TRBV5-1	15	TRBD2	TGCGCCAGCAGCTTGGTTGCGGGGGGGAACAATGAGCAGTTCTTC	CASSLVAGGNNEQFF
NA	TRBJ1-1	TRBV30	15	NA	TGTGCCTGGAGTGTAGGGGGGGGCGATGGCGCTGAAGCTTTCTTT	CAWSVGGGDGAEAFF
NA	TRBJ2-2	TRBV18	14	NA	TGTGCCAGCTCACCAGTTACGAACACCGGGGAGCTGTTTTTT	CASSPVTNTGELFF
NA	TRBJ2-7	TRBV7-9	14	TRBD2	TGTGCCAGCAGCAAGGGACTAGCCGCGCGCGAGCAGTACTTC	CASSKGLAAREQYF
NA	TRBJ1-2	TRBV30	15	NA	TGTGCCTGGAGTGAAGGGGCGGATTCTAACTATGGCTACACCTTC	CAWSEGADSNYGYTF
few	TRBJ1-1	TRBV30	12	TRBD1	TGTGCCTGGAGTCCGACAGGGGGCCTAACTTTCTTT	CAWSPTGGLTFF
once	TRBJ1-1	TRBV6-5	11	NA	TGTGCCAGCAGTTACCTCACTGAAGCTTTCTTT	CASSYLTEAFF
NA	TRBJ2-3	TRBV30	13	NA	TGTGCTCTCGGCAGGTCAGACACAGATACGCAGTATTTT	CALGRSDTDTQYF
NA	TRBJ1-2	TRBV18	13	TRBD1	TGTGCCAGCTCACGGGGACAGAGCTATGGCTACACCTTC	CASSRGQSYGYTF
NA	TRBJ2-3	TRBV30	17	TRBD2	TGTGCCTGGAGACCAAAGCGGGGGGGCATTAACACAGATACGCAGTATTTT	CAWRPKRGGINTDTQYF
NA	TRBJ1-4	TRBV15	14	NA	TGTGCCACCAGCAGAGCTCCGGGGGGTGAAAAACTGTTTTTT	CATSRAPGGEKLFF
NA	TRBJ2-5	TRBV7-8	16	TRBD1	TGTGCCAGCAGCTTAGTCGGGACAGGGGGTCGAGAGACCCAGTACTTC	CASSLVGTGGRETQYF
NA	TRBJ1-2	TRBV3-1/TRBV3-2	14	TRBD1	TGTGCCAGCAGCCGAGGGACAGGGAACTATGGCTACACCTTC	CASSRGTGNYGYTF
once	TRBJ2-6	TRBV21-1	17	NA	TGTGCCAGCAGCAAAGAGGTGAGGAACTCTGGGGCCAACGTCCTGACTTTC	CASSKEVRNSGANVLTF
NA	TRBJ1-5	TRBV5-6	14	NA	TGTGCCAGCAGCTTGGTAGGGAGGAATCAGCCCCAGCATTTT	CASSLVGRNQPQHF
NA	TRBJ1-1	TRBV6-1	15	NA	TGTGCCAGCAGTGAAGCGCACGGAGGGGTGACTGAAGCTTTCTTT	CASSEAHGGVTEAFF
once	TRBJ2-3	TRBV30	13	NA	TGTGCCTGGAGCCAGGGAAGCACAGATACGCAGTATTTT	CAWSQGSTDTQYF
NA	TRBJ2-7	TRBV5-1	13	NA	TGCGCCAGCAGCTCAGGGATCGGCTACGAGCAGTACTTC	CASSSGIGYEQYF
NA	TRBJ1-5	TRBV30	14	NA	TGTGCCTGTGAATGGGGCTCCGCGGATCAGCCCCAGCATTTT	CACEWGSADQPQHF
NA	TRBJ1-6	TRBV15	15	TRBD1	TGTGCCACCAGCAGAGATATACAGGGGTTTTCACCCCTCCACTTT	CATSRDIQGFSPLHF
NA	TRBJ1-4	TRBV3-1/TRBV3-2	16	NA	TGTGCCAGCAGCCAAGAGGAGACAGCCAATAATGAAAAACTGTTTTTT	CASSQEETANNEKLFF
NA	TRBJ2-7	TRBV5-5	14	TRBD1	TGTGCCAGCAGCTTGATTGCAGGGGGTGGCGAGCAGTACTTC	CASSLIAGGGEQYF
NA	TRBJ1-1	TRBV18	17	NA	TGTGCCAGCTCACCAGCCAGAGCGATCGGTATGAACACTGAAGCTTTCTTT	CASSPARAIGMNTEAFF